Sequencing of this T cell receptor beta chain was carried out in a study of shared clonotypes between healthy human individuals. Study-wide results and limits: Sampling used blood alone; tissue repertoires probably differ. An expected dependence of interdonor clonotype sharing on sequencing depth was noted.

The V gene's germline CDR1 is LNHNV and CDR2 YYDKDF (reference sequence). V lost 3 bases, J lost 8 bases, and 14 bases lay in between. The CDR3 sequence is 14 residues long. This clone came up a few times. Its antigen is not known. Only in-frame clones appear in the TCRdb table, and some are missing; sequencing was by immunoSEQ multiplex PCR. The table shows about 1 million clones, with about 80% occurring only once. The rearrangement links TRBV15 to TRBJ2-1; D is undetermined. The clonotype was recovered from a man between 18 and 29 years old in good health. Sequencing used memory CD4+ T cells sorted from blood. Noted subset: CD45RA-negative fraction. CDR3 DNA: TGTGCCACCAGCAGCCCATGGTCCTGGGATGAGCAGTTCTTC. Protein sequence: CATSSPWSWDEQFF.